The 27 T cell receptor beta chains in this list originate from one sample, sequenced in a study of blood T cell repertoires in COVID-19. Measured with immunoSEQ multiplex PCR; TCRdb has only the in-frame clones, and not every one. The table records 130,000 to 150,000 clones, 84% of them present only once. The sample consisted of peripheral blood. These receptors all come from a man between 60 and 75 years old with active or convalescent COVID-19.

This clone was seen only a few times. CDR3 sequence reads: CASIRQGSSSGNTIYF. CDR3 coding DNA: TGTGCCAGCATTCGACAGGGCTCCTCCTCTGGAAACACCATATATTTT. The chain carries TRBV6-6 and TRBJ1-3; 7 nucleotides align to TRBD1. Unmatched junction bases numbered 9, after V lost 7 bases and J lost 0 bases. Germline V gene data show CDR1 as MNHNY and CDR2 as SVGAGI (reference sequence). The CDR3 totals 16 residues.

The chain has TRBV6-5 and TRBJ1-1; D might be TRBD1 (5 bases). The V end was cut by 6 bases, the J end by 1 base, with 6 bases between. From germline, CDR1 is MNHEY and CDR2 SVGAGI. CDR3 length equals 12 residues. Here the CDR3 reads CASRQGNTEAFF. The DNA of the CDR3 is TGTGCCAGCAGGCAGGGGAACACTGAAGCTTTCTTT.

The chain joins TRBV6-2 or TRBV6-3 to TRBJ1-1, with 9 bases matching TRBD1. Trimming at V came to 3 bases and at J to 9 bases, leaving 8 bases not matched to a gene. The V gene's germline CDR1 is MNHEY and CDR2 SVGEGT. CDR3 size: 14 residues. The CDR3 sequence: CASSYFGQGSQAFF. For the CDR3, the DNA is TGTGCCAGCAGTTATTTCGGACAGGGGTCCCAAGCTTTCTTT.

The CDR3 bases are TGTGCCAGCAGCCCTCAGACAGGGGAAAAACTGTTTTTT. Its translation is CASSPQTGEKLFF. V is TRBV7-2 and J is TRBJ1-4; 7 positions match TRBD1. CDR1 and CDR2 from the germline V gene are SGHTA and FQGNSA. The ends lost 5 bases at V and 8 bases at J; junction bases unmatched: 5. This CDR3 comprises 13 residues.

About this clone itself: An end of the junction differs from the germline gene, which may be a read error. The chain uses TRBV6-5 and TRBJ1-2; possibly TRBD1 for D (5 bases). The CDR3 is 14 residues long. The V gene's germline CDR1 is MNHEY and CDR2 SVGAGI. The CDR3: CASSPIRDSSLVPF. For the CDR3, the DNA is TGTGCCAGCAGTCCGATCCGGGACTCCTCCTTGGTTCCCTTC.

This clone was observed once. The V and J genes are TRBV5-1 and TRBJ2-5; 15 nucleotides agree with TRBD2. This CDR3 is built from 17 residues. The V gene's germline CDR1 is SGHRS and CDR2 YFSETQ. Unmatched junction bases numbered 5, after V lost 4 bases and J lost 1 base. CDR3 DNA: TGCGCCAGCAGCGTGGGACTAGCGGGGGGCACCCAAGAGACCCAGTACTTC. Translated: CASSVGLAGGTQETQYF.

The chain links TRBV29-1 to TRBJ2-3; 7 bases match TRBD2. Germline V gene sequence: CDR1 SQVTM, CDR2 ANQGSEA. This CDR3 is 11 amino acids long. V dropped 5 bases and J dropped 10; count of bases not matched to a gene: 6. The CDR3 bases are TGCAGCGTTCGGGGGGACCCCGCGCAGTATTTT. It translates to CSVRGDPAQYF.

There are a few counts of this clone. The chain has TRBV27 and TRBJ1-2; maybe TRBD1 (5 bases). This CDR3 comprises 17 residues. Looked up from germline, CDR1 is MNHEY and CDR2 is SMNVEV (reference sequence). The V end was cut by 5 bases, the J end by 1 base, with 20 bases between. The CDR3 nucleotides are TGTGCCAGCAGTCACTCGACAGCCCTAGGGGATAACTATGGCTACACCTTC. Its translation is CASSHSTALGDNYGYTF.

This clone was detected only a few times. V and J are TRBV13 and TRBJ2-7, with TRBD1 matching over 9 bases. The CDR3 is 14 residues long. Germline CDR1 PRHDT, CDR2 FYEKMQ (reference sequence). Trimming cost V 6 bases and J 2 bases; bases outside gene matches: 5. CDR3 nucleotides: TGTGCCAGCAGTAGACAGGGGGGGACCTACGAGCAGTACTTC. Its protein is CASSRQGGTYEQYF. Based on the CDR3 plus reference TRBV13 and TRBJ2-7, the full variable domain is AAGVIQSPRHLIKEKRETATLKCYPIPRHDTVYWYQQGPGQDPQFLISFYEKMQSDKGSIPDRFSAQQFSDYHSELNMSSLELGDSALYFCASSRQGGTYEQYFGPGTRLTVT.

The gene calls are TRBV6-5 and TRBJ1-6, with TRBD1 matching 9 bases. The CDR3 covers 13 residues. CDR1 MNHEY and CDR2 SVGAGI come from the germline V gene. J was trimmed by 7 bases and V by 6 bases; bases with no gene match: 1. The CDR3 bases are TGTGCCAGCAGGGGGACAGGGAATTCACCCCTCCACTTT. Protein sequence: CASRGTGNSPLHF.

J is TRBJ2-1 and V is TRBV27; a weak D match, TRBD1 (6 bases). V was clipped by 2 bases and J by 1 base, with 18 bases between them. Per the germline V gene, CDR1 is MNHEY and CDR2 is SMNVEV (reference sequence). The CDR3 runs to 18 residues. The chain's CDR3 is CASSLIGFAGASYNEQFF. In nucleotides, the CDR3 is TGTGCCAGCAGTTTAATCGGGTTCGCAGGGGCTTCCTACAATGAGCAGTTCTTC.

The rearrangement uses TRBV4-3 and TRBJ1-2; 9 bases agree with TRBD1. Germline V CDR1 and CDR2: LGHNA, YSLEER. Unmatched junction bases numbered 10, after V lost 0 bases and J lost 2 bases. CDR3 size: 18 residues. The CDR3 protein is CASSQEELRDRVNYGYTF. The CDR3 DNA reads as TGCGCCAGCAGCCAAGAGGAACTCCGGGACAGGGTAAACTATGGCTACACCTTC.

This clone came up once. The chain combines TRBV18 with TRBJ1-2, with a tentative D call TRBD1 (5 bases). Germline V CDR1 and CDR2: KGHSH, LQKENI. The CDR3 is 15 residues long. V lost 3 bases, J lost 8 bases, and 19 bases lay in between. The CDR3 DNA sequence: TGTGCCAGCTCACCCCAAGACAGACCTCACACGGGCTACACCTTC. Translation gives CASSPQDRPHTGYTF.

The chain carries TRBV3-1 (or the pseudogene TRBV3-2) and TRBJ1-1, with D possibly TRBD1 on 5 matching bases. The length of the CDR3 is 14 residues. Germline V gene lookup returns CDR1 LGHDT and CDR2 YNNKEL (reference sequence). Trimming took off 2 bases at V and 2 bases at J, with 9 bases between the two ends. The chain's CDR3 is CASSQLGGNTEAFF. The CDR3 coding sequence is TGTGCCAGCAGCCAATTGGGGGGAAACACTGAAGCTTTCTTT.

The CDR3, as DNA: TGTGCCATCAGTGGCCAGGGTGGCAATCAGCCCCAGCATTTT. This sequence encodes CAISGQGGNQPQHF. The rearrangement uses TRBV10-3 and TRBJ1-5, with D possibly being TRBD1 (5 bases). V shed 4 bases and J shed 2 bases, with 9 bases lying between them. Germline V lookup: CDR1 ENHRY, CDR2 SYGVKD. The CDR3 length is 14 residues.

Details on this clone: A junction end diverges from the germline sequence, so it may reflect a read error. The J gene is TRBJ1-2, the V gene TRBV12-3 or TRBV12-4; perhaps TRBD1 as D (5 bases). This CDR3 comprises 12 residues. The CDR3 sequence is CASSLAQGFGAF. CDR3 bases: TGTGCCAGCAGTTTAGCGCAGGGCTTCGGCGCCTTC.

J is TRBJ1-4 and V is TRBV18; D is unresolved. Per germline, CDR1 KGHSH and CDR2 LQKENI. V was pared by 6 bases and J by 8 bases, with 13 bases between. The CDR3 runs 13 residues. The CDR3 sequence is CASSPSRMEKLFF. CDR3 bases: TGTGCCAGCTCGCCGTCGAGGATGGAAAAACTGTTTTTT.

The chain uses TRBV6-2 or TRBV6-3 and TRBJ2-3; D possibly corresponds to TRBD1 (6 bases). V lost 5 bases and J lost 3, with 18 bases in between. Germline V gene sequence: CDR1 MNHEY, CDR2 SVGEGT. The CDR3 covers 16 residues. The CDR3 bases are TGTGCCAGCAGTCCGGGGACAAGAACGGGGACAGATACGCAGTATTTT. Protein product: CASSPGTRTGTDTQYF.

The table lists this clone with a count of one. This rearrangement joins TRBV7-8 to TRBJ2-3, with TRBD2 matching 15 bases. The trim removed 4 bases at V and 6 bases at J, leaving 8 bases unmatched. The CDR3 spans 17 residues. Germline CDR1 and CDR2: SGHVS and FQNEAQ. CDR3 sequence: CASSSLRTSGGADTQYF. The CDR3 nucleotides are TGTGCCAGCAGCTCCCTAAGGACTAGCGGGGGGGCCGATACGCAGTATTTT.

The chain combines TRBV7-9 with TRBJ1-3, with D unresolved. The CDR3 has 13 residues. Germline CDR1 SEHNR, CDR2 FQNEAQ (reference sequence). V was shortened by 7 bases and J by 0 bases, with 7 bases between the two germline ends. For the CDR3, the DNA is TGTGCCAGCACCCAAATCTCTGGAAACACCATATATTTT. Translated, it gives CASTQISGNTIYF.

The chain couples TRBV7-2 to TRBJ1-1; tentative D call: TRBD1 (6 bases). Germline V gene data show CDR1 as SGHTA and CDR2 as FQGNSA. Deletions cut 8 bases from V and 2 bases from J, with 18 bases between. The CDR3 is 15 amino acids. The CDR3 reads CASGRTGTKNTEAFF. Written as DNA, the CDR3 is TGTGCCAGCGGCCGTACCGGGACAAAAAACACTGAAGCTTTCTTT.

V gene TRBV3-1 (or the pseudogene TRBV3-2) combines with J gene TRBJ1-4; tentative D call: TRBD1 (5 bases). The V and J ends lost 0 bases and 8 bases respectively, with 13 bases between them. The CDR3 extends over 15 amino acids. Per germline, CDR1 LGHDT and CDR2 YNNKEL (reference sequence). CDR3: CASSQESIRGEKLFF. The CDR3 DNA sequence: TGTGCCAGCAGCCAAGAGAGCATAAGGGGCGAAAAACTGTTTTTT.

The chain recombines TRBV7-6 with TRBJ2-4, with a weak D call TRBD1 (6 bases). Germline V lookup: CDR1 SGHVS, CDR2 FNYEAQ. The V end was cut by 5 bases, the J end by 1 base, with 15 bases between. This CDR3 spans 16 amino acids. CDR3 in amino acids: CASSPRDTPAKNIQYF. CDR3 nucleotides: TGTGCCAGCAGCCCTCGGGACACCCCGGCCAAAAACATTCAGTACTTC.

This rearrangement joins TRBV7-2 to TRBJ2-7; TRBD1 agrees at 8 bases. Germline trimming cut 10 bases from V and 4 bases from J; bases unmatched to any gene: 12. Germline V lookup: CDR1 SGHTA, CDR2 FQGNSA. The CDR3 runs 14 residues. CDR3 in amino acids: CATGRGQERYEQYF. DNA for the CDR3: TGTGCCACGGGAAGGGGACAGGAAAGGTACGAGCAGTACTTC.

The J gene is TRBJ1-5, the V gene TRBV19; D unresolved. The CDR3 length is 15 residues. Trimming left V 3 bases short and J 1 base short, with 10 bases between. Germline CDR1 reads LNHDA; CDR2 reads SQIVND (reference sequence). This CDR3 is CASSMSVLSNQPQHF. The CDR3 DNA sequence: TGTGCCAGTAGTATGTCGGTCTTAAGCAATCAGCCCCAGCATTTT.

This clone was observed a handful of times. The chain recombines TRBV19 with TRBJ2-2; 11 bases align to TRBD1. The CDR3 contains 16 residues. V lost 3 bases and J lost 5; bases outside the gene matches: 5. CDR1 is LNHDA, CDR2 SQIVND, per germline (reference sequence). The CDR3 spells CASSMRWDRGTGELFF. CDR3 in DNA: TGTGCCAGTAGTATGAGATGGGACAGGGGGACCGGGGAGCTGTTTTTT. Variable domain in full (rest from reference TRBV19 and TRBJ2-2): DGGITQSPKYLFRKEGQNVTLSCEQNLNHDAMYWYRQDPGQGLRLIYYSQIVNDFQKGDIAEGYSVSREKKESFPLTVTSAQKNPTAFYLCASSMRWDRGTGELFFGEGSRLTVL.

The V gene is TRBV19, the J gene TRBJ1-2; 7 bases fit TRBD1. J gave up 4 bases and V 5 bases, and 4 bases lay outside the gene matches. Germline assignment: CDR1 LNHDA and CDR2 SQIVND (reference sequence). CDR3 length equals 13 residues. As DNA, the CDR3 is TGTGCCAGTAGTCCGGACAGGAGCTATGGCTACACCTTC. This codes for CASSPDRSYGYTF.